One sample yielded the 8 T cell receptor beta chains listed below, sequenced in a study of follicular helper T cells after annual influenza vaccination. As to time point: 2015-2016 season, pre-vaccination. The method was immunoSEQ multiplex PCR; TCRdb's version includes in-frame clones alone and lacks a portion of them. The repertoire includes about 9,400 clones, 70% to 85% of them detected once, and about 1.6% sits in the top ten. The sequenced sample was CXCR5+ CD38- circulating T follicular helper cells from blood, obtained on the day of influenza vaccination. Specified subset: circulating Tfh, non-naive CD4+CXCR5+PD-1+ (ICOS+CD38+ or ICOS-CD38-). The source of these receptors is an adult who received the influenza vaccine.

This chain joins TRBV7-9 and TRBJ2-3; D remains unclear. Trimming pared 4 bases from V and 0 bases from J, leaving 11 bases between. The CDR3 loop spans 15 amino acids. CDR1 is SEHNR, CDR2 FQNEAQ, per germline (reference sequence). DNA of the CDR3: TGTGCCAGCAGCTACGTAGGCCTTAGCACAGATACGCAGTATTTT. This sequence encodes CASSYVGLSTDTQYF.

The CDR3 DNA sequence: TGTGCCAGCAGTTTGAACAATGAGCAGTTCTTC. This gives the protein CASSLNNEQFF. The rearrangement joins TRBV28 to TRBJ2-1; D call uncertain. Germline V gene sequence: CDR1 MDHEN, CDR2 SYDVKM. Trimming removed 3 bases from V and 5 bases from J, with 2 bases in between. This CDR3 is 11 amino acids long.

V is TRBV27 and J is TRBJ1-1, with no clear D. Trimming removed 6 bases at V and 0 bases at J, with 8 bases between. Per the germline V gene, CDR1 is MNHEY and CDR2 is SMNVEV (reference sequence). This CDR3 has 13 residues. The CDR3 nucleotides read TGTGCCAGCAGACGGGCCCTGAACACTGAAGCTTTCTTT. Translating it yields CASRRALNTEAFF.

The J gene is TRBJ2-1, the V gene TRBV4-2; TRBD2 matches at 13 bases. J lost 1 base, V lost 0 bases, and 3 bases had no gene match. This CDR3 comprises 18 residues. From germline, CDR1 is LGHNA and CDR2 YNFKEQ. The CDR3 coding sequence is TGTGCCAGCAGCCAAGAGGGGACTAGCGGGACGTCCTACAATGAGCAGTTCTTC. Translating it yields CASSQEGTSGTSYNEQFF.

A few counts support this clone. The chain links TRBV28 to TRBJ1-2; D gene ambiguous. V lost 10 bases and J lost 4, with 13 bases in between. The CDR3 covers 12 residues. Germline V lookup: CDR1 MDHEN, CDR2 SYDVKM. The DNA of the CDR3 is TGTGCCACCAGAGAAGTCCTCTATGGCTACACCTTC. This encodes CATREVLYGYTF.

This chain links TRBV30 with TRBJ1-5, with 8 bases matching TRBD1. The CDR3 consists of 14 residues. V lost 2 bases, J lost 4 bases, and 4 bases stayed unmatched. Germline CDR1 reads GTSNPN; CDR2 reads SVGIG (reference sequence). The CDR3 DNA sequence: TGTGCCTGGAGTCACCGACAGGGGAATCAGCCCCAGCATTTT. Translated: CAWSHRQGNQPQHF.

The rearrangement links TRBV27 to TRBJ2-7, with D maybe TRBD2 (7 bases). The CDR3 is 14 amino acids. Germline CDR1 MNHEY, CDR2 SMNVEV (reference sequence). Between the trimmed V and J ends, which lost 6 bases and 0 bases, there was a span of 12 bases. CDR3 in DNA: TGTGCCAGCAGGAGAGCGGGACACTCCTACGAGCAGTACTTC. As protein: CASRRAGHSYEQYF.

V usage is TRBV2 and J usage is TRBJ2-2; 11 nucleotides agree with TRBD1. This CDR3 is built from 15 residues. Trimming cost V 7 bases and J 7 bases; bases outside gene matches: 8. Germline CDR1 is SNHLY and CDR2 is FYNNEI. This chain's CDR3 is CASMRGQGAFGELFF. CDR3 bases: TGTGCCAGCATGAGAGGACAGGGGGCCTTCGGGGAGCTGTTTTTT.